This T cell receptor (beta chain) was recovered during a study of T cell responses to AZD1222 COVID-19 vaccine. General study results and limits: Donors were chiefly white British, with a greater number of females, and clonal diversity was perhaps underestimated. Baseline testing showed seropositivity in only five to seven AZD1222 recipients.

Regarding this clone: Its antigen is not known.

Using immunoSEQ multiplex PCR, the repertoire was profiled, and TCRdb retains in-frame clones only, with some absent. The sample has just under 95,000 clones, 85% to 90% seen once. This CDR3 region has 12 residues. The germline V and J ends were trimmed by 5 bases and 4 bases, with 7 bases remaining between them. Looked up from germline, CDR1 is SGHAT and CDR2 is FQNNGV. V usage is TRBV11-2 and J usage is TRBJ2-3; no clear D. Sequencing was performed on peripheral blood, taken on day 0 of AZD1222 vaccination. This TCR was recovered from an adult in good health. This CDR3 reads CASSLGADTQYF. CDR3 sequence (DNA): TGTGCCAGCAGCCTAGGTGCAGATACGCAGTATTTT.